A single sample gave rise to the 16 T cell receptor beta chains below, sequenced in a study of control samples from healthy donors and cancer patients. Data came from immunoSEQ multiplex PCR; TCRdb stores just in-frame clones and leaves some out. Among roughly 88,000 clones listed, roughly 93% were seen once. The material sequenced was blood. Receptors originate from a man aged 18 to 30 in good health.

This clone has only one observation. The chain joins TRBV19 to TRBJ2-3; D is uncertain. V lost 2 bases and J 2 bases, leaving 5 bases between the germline ends. This CDR3 is 13 amino acids long. The germline V gene encodes CDR1 LNHDA and CDR2 SQIVND (reference sequence). Written as DNA, the CDR3 is TGTGCCAGTAGTATAACTATCACAGATACGCAGTATTTT. It yields the protein CASSITITDTQYF.

The V and J genes are TRBV4-1 and TRBJ2-1; D not certain. Germline values: CDR1 MGHRA, CDR2 YSYEKL. V lost 0 bases, J lost 8 bases, and 8 bases lay in between. The CDR3 loop spans 13 amino acids. DNA for the CDR3: TGCGCCAGCAGCCAAGAGATCGTGGATGAGCAGTTCTTC. Its translation: CASSQEIVDEQFF.

This clone was counted a few times. V gene TRBV7-2 combines with J gene TRBJ2-1, with D perhaps TRBD1 (5 bases). The CDR3 covers 17 residues. Germline V gives CDR1 SGHTA, CDR2 FQGNSA. V dropped 2 bases and J dropped 1 base, with 15 bases sitting between them. The CDR3: CASSLRGRIQSYNEQFF. The CDR3 DNA follows: TGTGCCAGCAGCTTAAGGGGCAGAATACAGTCCTACAATGAGCAGTTCTTC.

This clone was counted only a few times. The chain joins TRBV27 to TRBJ1-2; perhaps TRBD1 as D (6 bases). CDR1 and CDR2 (germline): MNHEY, SMNVEV (reference sequence). The length of the CDR3 is 13 residues. The germline V and J ends were trimmed by 5 bases and 9 bases, with 16 bases remaining between them. CDR3 DNA sequence: TGTGCCAGCAGTCCCCCTAGCACAGGGAGCTACACCTTC. It codes for CASSPPSTGSYTF.

This chain links TRBV7-9 with TRBJ1-3; possibly TRBD1 for D (5 bases). Germline assignment: CDR1 SEHNR and CDR2 FQNEAQ (reference sequence). Trimming shortened V by 8 bases and J by 0 bases, and 14 bases separated the two germline ends. CDR3 length: 15 amino acids. The CDR3 is CASAQTVTSGNTIYF. CDR3 DNA: TGTGCCAGCGCTCAGACAGTAACCTCTGGAAACACCATATATTTT.

This rearrangement joins TRBV9 to TRBJ1-5, with D maybe TRBD1 (5 bases). The V end lost 3 bases, the J end lost 1 base, and 8 bases lay between the germline ends. CDR3 length: 14 residues. The germline CDR1 and CDR2 sequences are SGDLS and YYNGEE. CDR3 in DNA: TGTGCCAGCAGCGACGGGGGGAGCAATCAGCCCCAGCATTTT. Residues: CASSDGGSNQPQHF.

The V gene is TRBV4-1, the J gene TRBJ1-2; perhaps TRBD1 as D (6 bases). Germline CDR1 MGHRA, CDR2 YSYEKL. This CDR3 region has 16 residues. The ends were cut back, 0 bases at V and 4 bases at J, with 15 bases in the middle. CDR3 protein: CASSQDDRSYIYGYTF. The CDR3 nucleotides read TGCGCCAGCAGCCAAGATGACAGGAGCTACATCTATGGCTACACCTTC.

This rearrangement joins TRBV27 to TRBJ2-3, with 11 bases that match TRBD1. This CDR3 has 15 amino acids. CDR1 is MNHEY and CDR2 is SMNVEV in the germline V gene (reference sequence). V was clipped by 3 bases and J by 6 bases; unmatched bases: 5. The CDR3 DNA reads as TGTGCCAGCAGTTTCGGGACAGGGGGTTGGGATACGCAGTATTTT. Translation: CASSFGTGGWDTQYF.

The chain has TRBV25-1 and TRBJ1-3, with a tentative D call TRBD1 (5 bases). The CDR3 is 15 amino acids. Germline V CDR1 and CDR2: MGHDK, SYGVNS. V was clipped by 6 bases and J by 0 bases, with 12 bases between them. This chain's CDR3 is CASRPAQGSGNTIYF. CDR3 DNA: TGTGCCAGCAGACCCGCCCAGGGCTCTGGAAACACCATATATTTT.

This sequence joins TRBV7-9 and TRBJ1-1; D is perhaps TRBD1 (5 bases). This CDR3 is built from 11 residues. Germline V gives CDR1 SEHNR, CDR2 FQNEAQ (reference sequence). V lost 5 bases and J lost 13, with 14 bases in between. Here the CDR3 reads CASSPRLGGFF. In nucleotides, the CDR3 is TGTGCCAGCAGCCCCCGGCTGGGGGGTTTCTTT. Based on the CDR3 plus reference TRBV7-9 and TRBJ1-1, the full variable domain is DTGVSQNPRHKITKRGQNVTFRCDPISEHNRLYWYRQTLGQGPEFLTYFQNEAQLEKSRLLSDRFSAERPKGSFSTLEIQRTEQGDSAMYLCASSPRLGGFFGQGTRLTVV.

J is TRBJ1-2 and V is TRBV27; TRBD1 matches 7 bases. With 2 bases clipped from V and 8 bases from J, the junction kept 5 bases outside the gene matches. The CDR3 is 13 residues long. The germline V gene has CDR1 MNHEY and CDR2 SMNVEV (reference sequence). The CDR3 reads CASSLKGATGYTF. Here the CDR3 DNA reads TGTGCCAGCAGTTTAAAGGGGGCGACCGGCTACACCTTC.

The rearrangement joins TRBV7-8 to TRBJ2-1, with TRBD1 identical over 8 bases. J gave up 7 bases and V 2 bases, and 13 bases lay outside the gene matches. There are 17 residues in the CDR3. The germline V gene has CDR1 SGHVS and CDR2 FQNEAQ. CDR3 DNA: TGTGCCAGCAGCTTATCTTTCAGCAGGGGGCGGAGGAATGAGCAGTTCTTC. Its protein product is CASSLSFSRGRRNEQFF.

The rearrangement links TRBV19 to TRBJ1-2, with D unclear. Trimming pared 3 bases from V and 1 base from J, leaving 3 bases between. Looked up from germline, CDR1 is LNHDA and CDR2 is SQIVND (reference sequence). This CDR3 spans 12 amino acids. CDR3 protein: CASSMNNYGYTF. In DNA, the CDR3 is TGTGCCAGTAGTATGAATAACTATGGCTACACCTTC.

This chain links TRBV7-6 with TRBJ1-1; 8 positions agree with TRBD1. Looked up from germline, CDR1 is SGHVS and CDR2 is FNYEAQ. The CDR3 contains 15 residues. V was pared by 4 bases and J by 4 bases, with 8 bases of the junction left unmatched. CDR3 loop: CASSYGQGWTTEAFF. CDR3 nucleotides: TGTGCCAGCAGCTACGGACAGGGTTGGACCACTGAAGCTTTCTTT.

This clone has just one count. The chain recombines TRBV7-9 with TRBJ1-1; unclear D gene. Trimming removed 1 base from V and 1 base from J, with 4 bases in between. Per the germline V gene, CDR1 is SEHNR and CDR2 is FQNEAQ (reference sequence). The length of the CDR3 is 13 residues. The CDR3 sequence is CASSLGRNTEAFF. In nucleotides, the CDR3 is TGTGCCAGCAGCTTAGGGAGGAACACTGAAGCTTTCTTT.

This chain connects TRBV7-9 to TRBJ1-2, with D hard to call. In germline, CDR1 is SEHNR, CDR2 FQNEAQ (reference sequence). Deletions cut 5 bases from V and 0 bases from J, with 13 bases between. The CDR3 length is 15 residues. CDR3 sequence reads: CASSPTELTNYGYTF. In DNA, the CDR3 is TGTGCCAGCAGCCCCACAGAGCTAACTAACTATGGCTACACCTTC.